The source of this T cell receptor (beta chain) is a study of STAT5B mutations in CD4+ large granular lymphocyte leukemia. To note about this clone: What it binds is unknown.

Study conclusions and caveats: Compared with healthy controls (2/35), patient top clones favored TRBV06 (8/27).

The survey-level immunoSEQ assay was used. The method was immunoSEQ multiplex PCR; TCRdb's version includes in-frame clones alone and lacks a portion of them. The repertoire holds approximately 30,000 clones, with about 80% as singletons. Germline V CDR1 and CDR2: MDHEN, SYDVKM. CDR3 length: 15 amino acids. Between the trimmed V and J ends, which lost 7 bases and 0 bases, there was a span of 15 bases. The sequence was collected from a human donor in good health. The V gene is TRBV28, the J gene TRBJ1-1, with D perhaps TRBD1 (6 bases). The sequenced sample was CD4+ T cells from blood buffy coats. The CDR3 sequence: CASKSGGQLNTEAFF. In DNA form, the CDR3 reads TGTGCCAGCAAGTCGGGAGGACAGTTGAACACTGAAGCTTTCTTT.